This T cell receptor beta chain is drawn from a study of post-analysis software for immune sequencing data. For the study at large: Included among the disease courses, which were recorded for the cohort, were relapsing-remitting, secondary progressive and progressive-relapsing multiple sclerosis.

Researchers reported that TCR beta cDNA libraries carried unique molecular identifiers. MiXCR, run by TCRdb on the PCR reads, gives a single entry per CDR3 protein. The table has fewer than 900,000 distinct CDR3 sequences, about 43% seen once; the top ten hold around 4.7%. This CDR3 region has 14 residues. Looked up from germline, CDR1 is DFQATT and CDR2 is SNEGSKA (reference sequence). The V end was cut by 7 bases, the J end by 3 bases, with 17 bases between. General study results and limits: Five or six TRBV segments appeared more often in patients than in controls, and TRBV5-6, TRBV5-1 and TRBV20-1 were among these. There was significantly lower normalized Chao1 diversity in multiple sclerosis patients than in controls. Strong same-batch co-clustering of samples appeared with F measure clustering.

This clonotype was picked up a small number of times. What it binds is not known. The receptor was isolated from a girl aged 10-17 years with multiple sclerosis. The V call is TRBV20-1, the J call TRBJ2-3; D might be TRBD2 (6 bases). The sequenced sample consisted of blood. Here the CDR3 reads CSVRRESRTDTQYF. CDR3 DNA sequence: TGCAGTGTGAGGAGGGAGTCCCGAACAGATACGCAGTATTTT.